This TCR beta chain was profiled in a study of shared clonotypes between healthy human individuals. Participating donors were healthy, HIV-negative adults free of recent acute infections or vaccinations. In the case of this clone: As yet, its antigen is unknown.

Overall study results and limits: Naive subsets typically showed greater estimated richness than memory subsets.

TCRdb's table, derived via immunoSEQ multiplex PCR, lists solely in-frame clones and lacks some. Of 110,000 or so clones in the sample, around two thirds were seen once. Sequenced: memory CD8+ T cells sorted from blood. Subset of the sample: CD45RO+ cells pooled with CCR7-negative TemRA cells. This clonotype originated in a woman aged 25 to 39 in good health.

The CDR3 bases are TGTGCCAGCAAGCAGGCCCCCCGGGGGAATGAGCAGTTCTTC. Translation: CASKQAPRGNEQFF. The genes are TRBV6-5 and TRBJ2-1, with D maybe TRBD2 (6 bases). V gave up 7 bases and J gave up 7 bases, with 17 bases separating them. The germline CDR1 and CDR2 sequences are MNHEY and SVGAGI. The CDR3 extends over 14 amino acids.